The 6 T cell receptor beta chains below come from one sample, sequenced in a study of control samples from healthy donors and cancer patients. Using immunoSEQ multiplex PCR, the repertoire was profiled, and TCRdb retains in-frame clones only, with some absent. Here the sample spans some 410,000 clones, approximately 92% being singletons. Sequenced input: PBMCs. These receptor sequences come from a man aged 40-50 years with head and neck cancer.

V and J are TRBV4-2 and TRBJ2-5; 7 bases align to TRBD2. V shed 0 bases, J shed 2 bases, and the junction held 9 bases outside the gene matches. This CDR3 has 17 amino acids. CDR1 is LGHNA and CDR2 is YNFKEQ in the germline V gene. The CDR3 is CASSQDEQRELQETQYF. CDR3 DNA sequence: TGTGCCAGCAGCCAAGATGAACAGCGGGAACTTCAAGAGACCCAGTACTTC.

The CDR3 nucleotides read TGTGCCAGTAATGGGAGGTTCGCGAACACCGGGGAGCTGTTTTTT. It yields the protein CASNGRFANTGELFF. The genes are TRBV19 and TRBJ2-2; tentatively, D is TRBD2 (6 bases). Trimming removed 7 bases from V and 0 bases from J, with 12 bases in between. Germline CDR1 and CDR2: LNHDA and SQIVND (reference sequence). The CDR3 is 15 residues long.

The chain links TRBV5-1 to TRBJ1-3; D gene unclear. The CDR3 covers 15 residues. Looked up from germline, CDR1 is SGHRS and CDR2 is YFSETQ. The V end was cut by 0 bases, the J end by 4 bases, with 11 bases between. The CDR3 DNA reads as TGCGCCAGCAGCTTGGATCCGGGGTCAGGAAACACCATATATTTT. It is translated as CASSLDPGSGNTIYF.

The rearrangement uses TRBV5-5 and TRBJ1-5, with 7 positions matching TRBD1. Losses at the gene ends were 4 bases for V and 3 bases for J; bases not matched to a gene: 13. This CDR3 has 17 residues. Germline V lookup: CDR1 SGHKS, CDR2 YYEKEE (reference sequence). CDR3 amino acids: CASSQGTGTEPNQPQHF. The DNA of the CDR3 is TGTGCCAGCAGCCAAGGAACCGGGACAGAACCCAATCAGCCCCAGCATTTT.

This chain links TRBV5-1 with TRBJ2-2; 13 positions match TRBD2. With 4 bases clipped from V and 4 bases from J, the junction kept 7 bases outside the gene matches. This CDR3 has 17 residues. The germline V gene encodes CDR1 SGHRS and CDR2 YFSETQ. The CDR3 nucleotides are TGCGCCAGCAGCCCACTAGCGGGGGGGCCTGGCACCGGGGAGCTGTTTTTT. Amino acid sequence: CASSPLAGGPGTGELFF.

This clone was observed a handful of times. The chain combines TRBV6-5 with TRBJ1-3, with 7 bases matching TRBD1. Looked up from germline, CDR1 is MNHEY and CDR2 is SVGAGI. The trim removed 6 bases at V and 9 bases at J, leaving 14 bases unmatched. This CDR3 has 15 residues. CDR3 region: CASSRTPTGKVTIYF. The CDR3 nucleotides read TGTGCCAGCAGCCGCACCCCGACAGGGAAGGTCACCATATATTTT.